This T cell receptor beta chain stems from a study of T cell responses to AZD1222 COVID-19 vaccine. Clones were sequenced by immunoSEQ multiplex PCR, and TCRdb holds only the in-frame ones, with some missing. This sample has 100,000 to 150,000 clones, with 90% found just once. Study results and caveats: Spike-specific TCR depth and breadth grew after two AZD1222 doses.

This CDR3 is 13 amino acids long. Germline values: CDR1 SGHRS, CDR2 YFSETQ. V lost 7 bases and J lost 7; bases outside the gene matches: 6. Notes on this clone: Its antigen remains unidentified.

Sequencing used peripheral blood, obtained on day 0 of AZD1222 vaccination. The chain employs TRBV5-1 and TRBJ1-4, with 8 bases fitting TRBD1. The clonotype was recovered from an adult in good health. The CDR3 DNA follows: TGCGCCAGCCAGGGGGCGAAGGGTGAAAAACTGTTTTTT. Encoded protein: CASQGAKGEKLFF. The complete variable domain, with remaining parts taken from reference TRBV5-1 and TRBJ1-4, reads KAGVTQTPRYLIKTRGQQVTLSCSPISGHRSVSWYQQTPGQGLQFLFEYFSETQRNKGNFPGRFSGRQFSNSRSEMNVSTLELGDSALYLCASQGAKGEKLFFGSGTQLSVL.